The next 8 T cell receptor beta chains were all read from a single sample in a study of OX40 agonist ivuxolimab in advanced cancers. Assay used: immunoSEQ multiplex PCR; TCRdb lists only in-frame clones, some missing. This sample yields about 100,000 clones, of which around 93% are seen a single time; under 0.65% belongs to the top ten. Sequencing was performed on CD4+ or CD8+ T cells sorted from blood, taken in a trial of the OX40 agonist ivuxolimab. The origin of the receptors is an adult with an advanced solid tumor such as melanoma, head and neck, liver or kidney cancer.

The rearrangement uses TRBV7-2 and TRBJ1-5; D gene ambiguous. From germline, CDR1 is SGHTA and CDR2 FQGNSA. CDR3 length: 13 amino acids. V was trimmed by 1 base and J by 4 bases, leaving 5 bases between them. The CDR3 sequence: CASSLGENQPQHF. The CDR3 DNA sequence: TGTGCCAGCAGCTTAGGGGAAAATCAGCCCCAGCATTTT.

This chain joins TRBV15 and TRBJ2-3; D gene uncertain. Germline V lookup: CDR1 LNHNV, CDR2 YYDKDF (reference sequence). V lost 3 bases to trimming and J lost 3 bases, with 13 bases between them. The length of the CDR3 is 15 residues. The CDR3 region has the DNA TGTGCCACCAGCAGCGGTATGTCGCTAACAGATACGCAGTATTTT. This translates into CATSSGMSLTDTQYF.

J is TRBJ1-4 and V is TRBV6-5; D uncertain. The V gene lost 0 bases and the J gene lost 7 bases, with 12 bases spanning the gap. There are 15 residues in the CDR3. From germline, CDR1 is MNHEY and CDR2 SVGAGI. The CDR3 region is CASSYSRRTGEKLFF. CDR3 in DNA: TGTGCCAGCAGTTACTCACGTAGGACGGGTGAAAAACTGTTTTTT.

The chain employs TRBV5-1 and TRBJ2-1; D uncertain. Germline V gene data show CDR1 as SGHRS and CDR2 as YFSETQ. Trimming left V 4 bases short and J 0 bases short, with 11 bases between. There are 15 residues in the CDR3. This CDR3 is CASSPTLSSYNEQFF. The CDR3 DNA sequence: TGCGCCAGCAGCCCGACCCTGAGCTCCTACAATGAGCAGTTCTTC.

The CDR3 coding sequence is TGTGCCAGCAGCCTCCTAACGGGGTTAGACACCGGGGAGCTGTTTTTT. Amino acids: CASSLLTGLDTGELFF. The rearrangement uses TRBV5-6 and TRBJ2-2, with a tentative D call TRBD2 (5 bases). This CDR3 has 16 residues. V was clipped by 4 bases and J by 3 bases, with 16 bases between them. The V gene's germline CDR1 is SGHDT and CDR2 YYEEEE.

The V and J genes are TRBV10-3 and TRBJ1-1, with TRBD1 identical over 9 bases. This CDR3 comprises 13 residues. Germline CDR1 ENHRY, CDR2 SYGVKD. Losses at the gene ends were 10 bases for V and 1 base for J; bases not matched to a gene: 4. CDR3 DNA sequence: TGTGCCACCCGGGACAGGGAGAACACTGAAGCTTTCTTT. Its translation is CATRDRENTEAFF.

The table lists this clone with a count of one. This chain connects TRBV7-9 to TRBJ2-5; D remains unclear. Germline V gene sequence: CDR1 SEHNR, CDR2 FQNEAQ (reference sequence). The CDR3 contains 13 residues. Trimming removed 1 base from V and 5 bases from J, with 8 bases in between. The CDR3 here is CASSLVGRETQYF. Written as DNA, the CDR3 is TGTGCCAGCAGCTTAGTAGGGCGGGAGACCCAGTACTTC.

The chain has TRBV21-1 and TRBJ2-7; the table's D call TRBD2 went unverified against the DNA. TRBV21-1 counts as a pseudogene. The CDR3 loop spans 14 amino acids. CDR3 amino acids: CASSTKSSSGEQYF. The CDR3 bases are TGTGCCAGCAGCACAAAAAGTTCTAGCGGCGAGCAGTACTTC.